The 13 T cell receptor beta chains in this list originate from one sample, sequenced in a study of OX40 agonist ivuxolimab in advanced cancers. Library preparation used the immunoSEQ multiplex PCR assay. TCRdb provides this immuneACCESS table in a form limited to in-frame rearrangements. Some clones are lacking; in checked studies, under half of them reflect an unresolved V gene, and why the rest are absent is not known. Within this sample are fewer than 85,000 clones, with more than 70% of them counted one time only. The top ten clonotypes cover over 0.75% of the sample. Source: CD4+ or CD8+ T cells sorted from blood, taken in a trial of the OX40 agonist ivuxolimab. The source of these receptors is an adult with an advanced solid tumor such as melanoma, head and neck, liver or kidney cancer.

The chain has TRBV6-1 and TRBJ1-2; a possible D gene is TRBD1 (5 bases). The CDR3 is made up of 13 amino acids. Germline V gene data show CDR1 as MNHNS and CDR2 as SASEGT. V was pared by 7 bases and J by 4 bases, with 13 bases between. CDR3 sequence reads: CASIDPRVYGYTF. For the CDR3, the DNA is TGTGCCAGCATAGACCCCAGGGTCTATGGCTACACCTTC.

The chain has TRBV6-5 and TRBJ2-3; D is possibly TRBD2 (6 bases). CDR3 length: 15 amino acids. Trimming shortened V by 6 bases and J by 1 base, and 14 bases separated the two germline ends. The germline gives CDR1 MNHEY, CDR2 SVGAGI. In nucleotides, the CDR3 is TGTGCCAGCAGGGACCGGGGGTCGGGCACAGATACGCAGTATTTT. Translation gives CASRDRGSGTDTQYF.

CDR3 region: CASSSPGLDYGYTF. In DNA form, the CDR3 reads TGTGCCAGCAGTTCCCCAGGGTTAGACTATGGCTACACCTTC. The V and J genes are TRBV28 and TRBJ1-2, with D maybe TRBD1 (5 bases). The ends were cut back, 4 bases at V and 3 bases at J, with 12 bases in the middle. Germline assignment: CDR1 MDHEN and CDR2 SYDVKM. The CDR3 contains 14 residues.

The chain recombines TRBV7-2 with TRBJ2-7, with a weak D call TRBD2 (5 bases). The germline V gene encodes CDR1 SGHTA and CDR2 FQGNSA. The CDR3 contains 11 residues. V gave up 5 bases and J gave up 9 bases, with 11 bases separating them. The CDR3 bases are TGTGCCAGCAGCAACGAGCGGCCGCAGTACTTC. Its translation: CASSNERPQYF.

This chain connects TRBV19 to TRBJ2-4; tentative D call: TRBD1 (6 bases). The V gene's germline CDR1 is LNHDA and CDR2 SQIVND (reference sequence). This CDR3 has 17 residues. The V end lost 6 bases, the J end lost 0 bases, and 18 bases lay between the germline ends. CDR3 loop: CASRAGAGDIAKNIQYF. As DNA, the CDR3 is TGTGCCAGTAGAGCAGGGGCCGGAGACATAGCCAAAAACATTCAGTACTTC.

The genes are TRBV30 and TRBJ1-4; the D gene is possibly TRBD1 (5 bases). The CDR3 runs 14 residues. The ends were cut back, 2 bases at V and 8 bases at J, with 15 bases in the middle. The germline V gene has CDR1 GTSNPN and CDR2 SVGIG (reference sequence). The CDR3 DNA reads TGTGCCTGGAGTTTCGGCAGGGCAGGAGAAAAACTGTTTTTT. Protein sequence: CAWSFGRAGEKLFF.

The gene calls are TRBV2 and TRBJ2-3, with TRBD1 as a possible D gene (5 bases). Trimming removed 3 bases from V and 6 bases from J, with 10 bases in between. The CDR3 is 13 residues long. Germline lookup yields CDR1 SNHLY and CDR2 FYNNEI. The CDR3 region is CASSDMGPDTQYF. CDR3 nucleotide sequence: TGTGCCAGCAGTGATATGGGGCCGGATACGCAGTATTTT. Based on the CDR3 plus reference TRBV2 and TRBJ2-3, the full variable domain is EPEVTQTPSHQVTQMGQEVILRCVPISNHLYFYWYRQILGQKVEFLVSFYNNEISEKSEIFDDQFSVERPDGSNFTLKIRSTKLEDSAMYFCASSDMGPDTQYFGPGTRLTVL.

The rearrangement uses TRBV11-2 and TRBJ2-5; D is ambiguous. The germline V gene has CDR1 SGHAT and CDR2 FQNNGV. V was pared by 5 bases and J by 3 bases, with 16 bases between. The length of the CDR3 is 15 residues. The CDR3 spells CASSLGSAAKETQYF. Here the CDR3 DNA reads TGTGCCAGCAGCCTAGGGTCGGCAGCCAAAGAGACCCAGTACTTC.

Written as DNA, the CDR3 is TGTGCCAGCTCTTACATGGCTAAAGGAGAGACCCAGTACTTC. This codes for CASSYMAKGETQYF. The V and J genes are TRBV14 and TRBJ2-5; no firm D call. V was pared by 8 bases and J by 4 bases, with 17 bases between. The CDR3 contains 14 residues. Germline values: CDR1 SGHDN, CDR2 FVKESK.

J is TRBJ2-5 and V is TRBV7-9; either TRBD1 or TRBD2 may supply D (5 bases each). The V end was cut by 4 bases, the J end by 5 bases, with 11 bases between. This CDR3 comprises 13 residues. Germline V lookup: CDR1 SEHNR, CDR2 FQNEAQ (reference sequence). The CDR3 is CASSSPRDETQYF. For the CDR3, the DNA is TGTGCCAGCAGCTCCCCGAGGGACGAGACCCAGTACTTC.

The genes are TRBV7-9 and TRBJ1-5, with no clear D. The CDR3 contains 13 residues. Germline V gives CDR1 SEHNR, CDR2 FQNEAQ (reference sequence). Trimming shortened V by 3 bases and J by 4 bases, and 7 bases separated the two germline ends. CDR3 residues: CASSFGQNQPQHF. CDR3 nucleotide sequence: TGTGCCAGCAGCTTTGGCCAGAATCAGCCCCAGCATTTT.

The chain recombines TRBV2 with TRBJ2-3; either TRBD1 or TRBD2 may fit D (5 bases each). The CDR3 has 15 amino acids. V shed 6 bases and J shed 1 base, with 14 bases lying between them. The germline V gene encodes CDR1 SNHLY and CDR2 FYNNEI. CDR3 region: CASSRDQLGTDTQYF. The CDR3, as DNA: TGTGCCAGCAGCCGGGACCAACTTGGCACAGATACGCAGTATTTT.

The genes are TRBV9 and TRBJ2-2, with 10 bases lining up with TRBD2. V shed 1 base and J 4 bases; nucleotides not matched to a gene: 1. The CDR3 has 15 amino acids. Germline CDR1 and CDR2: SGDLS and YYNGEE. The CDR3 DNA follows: TGTGCCAGCAGCGTACTAGCGGGGGCCACCGGGGAGCTGTTTTTT. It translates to CASSVLAGATGELFF.